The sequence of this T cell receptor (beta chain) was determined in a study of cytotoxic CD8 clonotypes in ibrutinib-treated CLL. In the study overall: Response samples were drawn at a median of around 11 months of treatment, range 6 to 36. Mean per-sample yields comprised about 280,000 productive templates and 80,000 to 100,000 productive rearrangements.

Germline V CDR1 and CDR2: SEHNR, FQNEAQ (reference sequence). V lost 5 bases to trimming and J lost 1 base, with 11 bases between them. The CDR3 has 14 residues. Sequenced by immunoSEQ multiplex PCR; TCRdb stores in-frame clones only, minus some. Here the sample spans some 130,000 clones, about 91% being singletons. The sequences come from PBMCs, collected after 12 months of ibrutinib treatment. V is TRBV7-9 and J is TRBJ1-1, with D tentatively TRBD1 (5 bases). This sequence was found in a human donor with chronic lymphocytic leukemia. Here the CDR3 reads CASSLRAPNTEAFF. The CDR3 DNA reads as TGTGCCAGCAGCCTCAGGGCCCCGAACACTGAAGCTTTCTTT.